Shown below are 24 T cell receptor beta chains from a single sample sequenced in a study of shared clonotypes between healthy human individuals. Some clones are missing from TCRdb's copy, which holds only in-frame ones; the method was immunoSEQ multiplex PCR. The sample includes about 2 million clones, over 85% of them seen just once. The naive CD8 population came from CD45RO-negative cells selected for CCR7, without terminally differentiated effector memory CD45RA+ cells. Sequences were obtained from naive CD8+ T cells sorted from blood. The receptors were sampled from a man in his late teens or twenties in good health.

V usage is TRBV27 and J usage is TRBJ2-1; TRBD2 is a possible D gene (6 bases). The V and J ends lost 3 bases and 1 base respectively, with 13 bases between them. The CDR3 is made up of 16 amino acids. The germline CDR1 and CDR2 sequences are MNHEY and SMNVEV (reference sequence). The CDR3 bases are TGTGCCAGCAGTTTTGGGGGAGGAGGATCCTACAATGAGCAGTTCTTC. This gives the protein CASSFGGGGSYNEQFF.

The V and J genes are TRBV5-6 and TRBJ2-5; no clear D gene. The germline gives CDR1 SGHDT, CDR2 YYEEEE. The CDR3 runs 17 residues. Trimming took 0 bases from V and 2 from J, leaving 17 bases between them. CDR3 in amino acids: CASSLGRRARTQETQYF. CDR3 coding DNA: TGTGCCAGCAGCTTGGGTAGACGGGCCCGAACTCAAGAGACCCAGTACTTC.

The V call is TRBV10-2, the J call TRBJ2-7, with D unclear. Trimming stripped 0 bases from V and 0 bases from J, with 9 bases between. CDR3 length: 15 residues. Germline V lookup: CDR1 WSHSY, CDR2 SAAADI. Here the CDR3 DNA reads TGCGCCAGCAGTGAGTCACTGCGCTTCTCCTACGAGCAGTACTTC. Its translation: CASSESLRFSYEQYF.

V usage is TRBV19 and J usage is TRBJ2-3; TRBD2 might be the D (6 bases). With 5 bases removed from V and 3 bases from J, the gap between germline ends came to 15 bases. The CDR3 loop spans 15 amino acids. From germline, CDR1 is LNHDA and CDR2 SQIVND (reference sequence). The CDR3 here is CASSATGVGTDTQYF. CDR3 nucleotide sequence: TGTGCCAGTAGTGCCACGGGGGTAGGAACAGATACGCAGTATTTT.

About this clone itself: Within the sample, other DNA sequences also encode this same CDR3. V is TRBV27 and J is TRBJ2-2, with D uncertain. Germline CDR1 is MNHEY and CDR2 is SMNVEV (reference sequence). The V and J ends lost 5 bases and 7 bases respectively, with 8 bases between them. CDR3 length: 12 amino acids. The CDR3 nucleotides are TGTGCCAGCAGTCTCTCAGGCGGGGAGCTGTTTTTT. This gives the protein CASSLSGGELFF.

A few counts support this clone. V gene TRBV7-8 combines with J gene TRBJ2-2; a weak D match, TRBD1 (6 bases). The ends were cut back, 0 bases at V and 5 bases at J, with 16 bases in the middle. This CDR3 is 17 amino acids long. The V gene's germline CDR1 is SGHVS and CDR2 FQNEAQ. CDR3 DNA: TGTGCCAGCAGCTTAGCGCTAAGTGGGACAATAACCGGGGAGCTGTTTTTT. Translation: CASSLALSGTITGELFF. The whole variable domain, remainder taken from reference TRBV7-8 and TRBJ2-2, is GAGVSQSPRYKVAKRGQDVALRCDPISGHVSLFWYQQALGQGPEFLTYFQNEAQLDKSGLPSDRFFAERPEGSVSTLKIQRTQQEDSAVYLCASSLALSGTITGELFFGEGSRLTVL.

Regarding this clone: Distinct nucleotide sequences in the sample also encode this CDR3. The chain is built from TRBV7-9 and TRBJ2-1; TRBD2 is a possible D gene (6 bases). Germline V gene data show CDR1 as SEHNR and CDR2 as FQNEAQ (reference sequence). The ends were cut back, 6 bases at V and 4 bases at J, with 10 bases in the middle. The CDR3 is 13 residues long. Written as DNA, the CDR3 is TGTGCCAGCAGTCCCGGGAGTTACAATGAGCAGTTCTTC. This gives the protein CASSPGSYNEQFF.

This clone was seen only once. The chain links TRBV27 to TRBJ1-2; TRBD1 matches at 7 bases. CDR3 length: 14 amino acids. Germline V lookup: CDR1 MNHEY, CDR2 SMNVEV (reference sequence). The ends lost 6 bases at V and 4 bases at J; junction bases unmatched: 8. CDR3 region: CASRPTGEVYGYTF. The DNA for the CDR3 is TGTGCCAGCAGACCTACAGGGGAAGTCTATGGCTACACCTTC.

The chain employs TRBV30 and TRBJ2-3, with 8 bases identical to TRBD2. CDR1 and CDR2 (germline): GTSNPN, SVGIG (reference sequence). This CDR3 comprises 15 residues. Trimming cost V 1 base and J 2 bases; bases outside gene matches: 5. The CDR3 reads CAWSGTSFVTDTQYF. The CDR3, as DNA: TGTGCCTGGAGTGGGACTAGCTTCGTCACAGATACGCAGTATTTT.

The genes are TRBV28 and TRBJ2-3, with a weak D call TRBD1 (5 bases). This CDR3 region has 14 residues. The V and J ends lost 10 bases and 0 bases respectively, with 14 bases between them. Germline V lookup: CDR1 MDHEN, CDR2 SYDVKM. The CDR3 region is CATDSPASTDTQYF. The DNA of the CDR3 is TGTGCCACCGACAGTCCGGCTAGCACAGATACGCAGTATTTT.

The rearrangement uses TRBV9 and TRBJ2-7; 7 bases align to TRBD1. The CDR3 spans 17 residues. The J segment lost 3 bases and the V segment lost 3 bases, leaving 15 bases of the junction unmatched. The germline CDR1 and CDR2 sequences are SGDLS and YYNGEE. The CDR3: CASSAGLPGQNFYEQYF. The CDR3 DNA reads as TGTGCCAGCAGCGCTGGCCTTCCGGGACAGAACTTCTACGAGCAGTACTTC. The whole variable domain, filled in from reference TRBV9 and TRBJ2-7, reads DSGVTQTPKHLITATGQRVTLRCSPRSGDLSVYWYQQSLDQGLQFLIQYYNGEERAKGNILERFSAQQFPDLHSELNLSSLELGDSALYFCASSAGLPGQNFYEQYFGPGTRLTVT.

This chain uses TRBV29-1 with TRBJ2-1; 9 bases are a match to TRBD1. This CDR3 region has 13 residues. The V and J ends lost 6 bases and 7 bases, in that order; junction bases with no gene match: 7. Germline CDR1 is SQVTM and CDR2 is ANQGSEA. The DNA of the CDR3 is TGCAGCGTAGCGACCGGGACAGGGAATGAGCAGTTCTTC. It translates to CSVATGTGNEQFF.

This clone is a singleton in its sample. The V gene is TRBV27, the J gene TRBJ2-7; D is possibly TRBD1 (6 bases). V lost 0 bases and J lost 0, with 12 bases in between. Germline lookup yields CDR1 MNHEY and CDR2 SMNVEV (reference sequence). The CDR3 spans 16 residues. The CDR3 nucleotides read TGTGCCAGCAGTTTATCCACAGGGCCGGTCTCCTACGAGCAGTACTTC. This encodes CASSLSTGPVSYEQYF.

This chain links TRBV6-1 with TRBJ1-6; 7 bases agree with TRBD1. The V segment lost 0 bases and the J segment 7 bases; nucleotides outside the gene matches: 9. CDR1 and CDR2 (germline): MNHNS, SASEGT. This CDR3 spans 17 amino acids. This CDR3 is CASSEAPYQGGNSPLHF. As DNA, the CDR3 is TGTGCCAGCAGTGAAGCCCCCTATCAGGGGGGGAATTCACCCCTCCACTTT.

The rearrangement links TRBV10-2 to TRBJ1-5; 10 bases are shared with TRBD1. Germline CDR1 is WSHSY and CDR2 is SAAADI. CDR3 length equals 14 residues. With 5 bases clipped from V and 5 bases from J, the junction kept 3 bases outside the gene matches. Here the CDR3 reads CASSRDRGYQPQHF. The DNA of the CDR3 is TGCGCCAGCAGTAGGGACAGGGGTTATCAGCCCCAGCATTTT.

The J gene is TRBJ2-7, the V gene TRBV5-5; 8 positions match TRBD2. The CDR3 is 15 residues long. Germline trimming cut 4 bases from V and 2 bases from J; bases unmatched to any gene: 8. The germline V gene has CDR1 SGHKS and CDR2 YYEKEE (reference sequence). CDR3 in DNA: TGTGCCAGCAGCGCCACGGCGGGAGGCGCCTACGAGCAGTACTTC. Residues: CASSATAGGAYEQYF.

The chain recombines TRBV7-9 with TRBJ1-2; no clear D gene. From germline, CDR1 is SEHNR and CDR2 FQNEAQ (reference sequence). With 2 bases removed from V and 6 bases from J, the gap between germline ends came to 10 bases. The CDR3 consists of 13 residues. The CDR3 here is CASSLQEENGYTF. The CDR3 DNA is TGTGCCAGCAGCTTACAGGAGGAGAATGGCTACACCTTC.

In this sample, this clone turned up once. The chain uses TRBV6-6 and TRBJ2-5; 9 bases fit TRBD1. J lost 2 bases, V lost 3 bases, and 7 bases had no gene match. Germline V CDR1 and CDR2: MNHNY, SVGAGI (reference sequence). The CDR3 extends over 16 amino acids. The CDR3 spells CASSYSDRGIQETQYF. The CDR3 coding sequence is TGTGCCAGCAGTTATTCCGACAGGGGGATTCAAGAGACCCAGTACTTC.

The rearrangement uses TRBV30 and TRBJ2-3; D gene unclear. Germline CDR1 is GTSNPN and CDR2 is SVGIG (reference sequence). The CDR3 extends over 11 amino acids. Deletions cut 6 bases from V and 6 bases from J, with 10 bases between. The CDR3 is CACTIGDTQYF. The DNA of the CDR3 is TGTGCCTGCACCATAGGGGATACGCAGTATTTT.

The chain employs TRBV4-1 and TRBJ1-2, with 10 nucleotides matching TRBD1. Germline V gene sequence: CDR1 MGHRA, CDR2 YSYEKL. The junction had 7 bases not matched to a gene; V was cut back by 4 bases and J by 5 bases. This CDR3 comprises 15 residues. The CDR3 reads CASSPQGTGEYGYTF. CDR3 bases: TGCGCCAGCAGCCCCCAGGGGACAGGGGAGTATGGCTACACCTTC.

This chain joins TRBV7-2 and TRBJ2-1; TRBD2 agrees at 13 bases. V was clipped by 5 bases and J by 7 bases; unmatched bases: 5. The germline V gene encodes CDR1 SGHTA and CDR2 FQGNSA. This CDR3 has 15 amino acids. CDR3 coding DNA: TGTGCCAGCAGCCAGGGACTAGCGGGATCAAATGAGCAGTTCTTC. Protein product: CASSQGLAGSNEQFF.

J is TRBJ2-1 and V is TRBV7-9, with a possible D match to TRBD2 (6 bases). V was cut by 10 bases and J by 0 bases, with 7 bases left in between. CDR3 length: 12 residues. The V gene's germline CDR1 is SEHNR and CDR2 FQNEAQ (reference sequence). CDR3 sequence reads: CATGSSYNEQFF. As DNA, the CDR3 is TGTGCCACCGGGAGCTCCTACAATGAGCAGTTCTTC.

V gene TRBV4-1 combines with J gene TRBJ2-7, with D hard to call. This CDR3 is built from 15 residues. The V gene lost 3 bases and the J gene lost 5 bases, with 17 bases spanning the gap. Germline V CDR1 and CDR2: MGHRA, YSYEKL. The CDR3 sequence: CASSQKLGLFDEQYF. The CDR3 DNA follows: TGCGCCAGCAGCCAGAAACTGGGTCTGTTCGACGAGCAGTACTTC.

The rearrangement uses TRBV27 and TRBJ1-2; the D is unclear. The germline V gene encodes CDR1 MNHEY and CDR2 SMNVEV (reference sequence). V lost 0 bases and J lost 4, with 9 bases in between. The CDR3 length is 14 residues. The CDR3 DNA is TGTGCCAGCAGTTTATCGAGAGGGAGCTATGGCTACACCTTC. Amino acids: CASSLSRGSYGYTF.